The rows below give T cell receptor beta chains drawn from one sample of a study of sequential checkpoint blockade in melanoma. Measured with immunoSEQ multiplex PCR; TCRdb has only the in-frame clones, and not every one. The sample contains 7,000 or so clones, 20% to 25% of which appear only once. The starting material was tumor tissue (inferred from file names), obtained from a patient given nivolumab and ipilimumab in sequence. Every receptor here comes from a human donor with melanoma. The CDR3 runs from the conserved cysteine through the conserved F or W. D genes are given only for firm matches. Expanded clones get a size class; other rows say once, few or many, or leave the size out.

TRBV10-3	-	TRBJ2-1	15	TRBD1	TGTGCCATCAGTGAGCGACAGGGGGCGCAAAGTGAGCAGTTCTTC	CAISERQGAQSEQFF
TRBV6-8	-	TRBJ2-3	12	-	TGTGCCAGCAGGGAACGGGCAGATACGCAGTATTTT	CASRERADTQYF
TRBV23-1	few	TRBJ1-1	13	-	TGCGCCAGCAGCTTGGACACCAACACTGAAGCTTTCTTT	CASSLDTNTEAFF
TRBV5-1	-	TRBJ1-1	14	-	TGCGCCAGCAGCTTCGCCCCCCTGGACACTGAAGCTTTCTTT	CASSFAPLDTEAFF
TRBV11-3	many	TRBJ1-4	15	-	TGTGCCAGCAGCCCTTCACAGGGAGGCTATGAAAAACTGTTTTTT	CASSPSQGGYEKLFF
TRBV18	-	TRBJ1-1	15	-	TGTGCCAGCTCACTTCTTGAAGAAATGAACACTGAAGCTTTCTTT	CASSLLEEMNTEAFF
TRBV14	-	TRBJ2-5	14	TRBD1	TGTGCCAGCAGTCGCAGGGGGCTTCGCGAGACCCAGTACTTC	CASSRRGLRETQYF
TRBV6-8	few	TRBJ2-3	14	-	TGTGCCAGCAGTTACTCGGGGGCCACAGATACGCAGTATTTT	CASSYSGATDTQYF
TRBV5-1	few	TRBJ2-1	14	TRBD2	TGCGCCAGCAGCCTAGAGCGGGGTTACAATGAGCAGTTCTTC	CASSLERGYNEQFF
TRBV6-8	medium-sized	TRBJ2-2	13	-	TGTGCCAGCAGTGACTCTGCCTCCGGGGAGCTGTTTTTT	CASSDSASGELFF
TRBV11-3	-	TRBJ2-3	14	TRBD2	TGTGCCAGCAGCAGGAGCGGGGACACAGATACGCAGTATTTT	CASSRSGDTDTQYF
TRBV9	-	TRBJ2-1	16	-	TGTGCCAGCAGTGAGGTGGGACCGACGACAGGTTATGAGCAGTTCTTC	CASSEVGPTTGYEQFF
TRBV9	-	TRBJ1-1	16	TRBD1	TGTGCCAGCAGCGAAACAGGGGGCCCCATGAACACTGAAGCTTTCTTT	CASSETGGPMNTEAFF
TRBV18	once	TRBJ1-2	15	-	TGTGCCAGCTCACGGGCAAATATAGGGTTTCATGGCTACACCTTC	CASSRANIGFHGYTF
TRBV28	-	TRBJ2-3	16	TRBD2	TGTGCCAGCAGCGGATCAGCTAGCGGGGACACAGATACGCAGTATTTT	CASSGSASGDTDTQYF
TRBV7-7	many	TRBJ2-6	16	-	TGTGCCAGCAGCTTGAACCGGGGGACTGGGGCCAACGTCCTGACTTTC	CASSLNRGTGANVLTF
TRBV18	-	TRBJ2-2	15	TRBD2	TGTGCCAGCTCACCGCGGGGGACGAACACCGGGGAGCTGTTTTTT	CASSPRGTNTGELFF
TRBV28	-	TRBJ1-2	14	TRBD1	TGTGCCAGCAGTGGAGGGACAGGGGCGTATGGCTACACCTTC	CASSGGTGAYGYTF
TRBV5-1	-	TRBJ1-1	16	-	TGCGCCAGCAGCTTGGCGGGTGGGGCTAGAGGCCAGGAAGCTTTCTTT	CASSLAGGARGQEAFF
TRBV4-1	-	TRBJ2-5	16	TRBD2	TGCGCCAGCAGCCAAGATTGGGCTAGCGGGGGTGAGGCCCAGTACTTC	CASSQDWASGGEAQYF
TRBV11-3	many	TRBJ2-7	15	-	TGTGCCAGCAGCTCCACCCCGGCAGAAAACAACGAGCAGTACTTC	CASSSTPAENNEQYF
TRBV15	-	TRBJ1-1	13	-	TGTGCCACCAGCAGAGAACAGAACACTGAAGCTTTCTTT	CATSREQNTEAFF
TRBV5-1	few	TRBJ2-1	15	-	TGCGCCAGCAGCTTGGTGAGCAGCTCCTACAATGAGCAGTTCTTC	CASSLVSSSYNEQFF
TRBV18	few	TRBJ2-3	13	-	TGTGCCAGCTCGCTTGGCCGCACAGATACGCAGTATTTT	CASSLGRTDTQYF
TRBV29-1	few	TRBJ2-3	13	-	TGCAGCGTTGGCCTAGCGAGCACAGATACGCAGTATTTT	CSVGLASTDTQYF
TRBV7-1	-	TRBJ1-2	13	-	TGTGCCAGCAGCCGCAACACTGACTATGGCTACACCTTC	CASSRNTDYGYTF
TRBV4-1	-	TRBJ2-7	14	TRBD1	TGCGCCAGCAGCCACGGACAGGGATCCTACGAGCAGTACTTC	CASSHGQGSYEQYF
TRBV4-1	-	TRBJ1-4	15	-	TGCGCCAGCAGAAGGACTCAGGAGGGCGGTGAAAAACTGTTTTTT	CASRRTQEGGEKLFF
TRBV7-1	few	TRBJ2-1	13	TRBD2	TGTGCCAGCACTAGCGGGGCCTACAATGAGCAGTTCTTC	CASTSGAYNEQFF
TRBV6-8	few	TRBJ1-5	13	-	TGTGCCAGCAGTCGGACTGATTTCGAACCCCAGCATTTT	CASSRTDFEPQHF
TRBV6-9	few	TRBJ2-7	14	TRBD1	TGTGCCAGCGGGCCGGACAGGGGTCCCTACGAGCAGTACTTC	CASGPDRGPYEQYF
TRBV4-1	few	TRBJ2-2	15	TRBD1	TGCGCCAGCAGCCAAGGACAGGGGGTGACCGGGGAGCTGTTTTTT	CASSQGQGVTGELFF
TRBV6-8	-	TRBJ1-6	14	-	TGTGCCAGCACTCCCGACAGGCTAAATTCACCCCTCCACTTT	CASTPDRLNSPLHF
TRBV9	-	TRBJ2-1	16	-	TGTGCCAGCAGCCTAAGACTGGGCCGACAGGACGATGAGCAGTTCTTC	CASSLRLGRQDDEQFF
TRBV6-8	many	TRBJ2-1	17	-	TGTGCCACCCTTTCTCGCCCCCGCGGGACGTCCTACAATGAGCAGTTCTTC	CATLSRPRGTSYNEQFF
TRBV6-8	-	TRBJ1-3	14	-	TGTGCTCCGTTACACTTCGGCCCTGGAAACACCATATATTTT	CAPLHFGPGNTIYF
TRBV6-8	few	TRBJ2-7	16	TRBD2	TGTGCCAGCAGATCCCATAGCGGGGGGGCGGTGGACGAGCAGTACTTC	CASRSHSGGAVDEQYF